The rows below give T cell receptor beta chains drawn from one sample of a study of identical twins. TCRdb processed the 5' RACE reads anew with MiXCR; each CDR3 protein has one entry. The sample lists 250,000 or so distinct CDR3 sequences, roughly 7% occurring once. This sample also belongs to another study, concerning yellow fever vaccine responses in identical twins.

Sequencing used memory (CD45RO+) T cells sorted from blood. The receptors were sampled from a woman aged 18-29 years in good health. The CDR3 runs from the conserved cysteine through the conserved F or W. The order of the fields is D gene, V gene, J gene, clone size, CDR3 DNA, CDR3 protein. D genes are given only for firm matches. Some rows have no size entry. The others give once, few or many, or a class for an expanded clone.

d_call: TRBD2; v_call: TRBV6-2/TRBV6-3; j_call: TRBJ2-2; clone_size: few; cdr3_nt: TGTGCCAGCAAGGGACTAGCGGAAACCGGGGAGCTGTTTTTT; cdr3_aa: CASKGLAETGELFF
d_call: -; v_call: TRBV20-1; j_call: TRBJ2-5; clone_size: few; cdr3_nt: TGCAGTGCTAGAGATCAAGGGAGTGGGGAGACCCAGTACTTC; cdr3_aa: CSARDQGSGETQYF
d_call: -; v_call: TRBV5-5; j_call: TRBJ2-2; clone_size: few; cdr3_nt: TGTGCCAGCAGCCCCAGTCCTTCGGGGGCCCACACCGGGGAGCTGTTTTTT; cdr3_aa: CASSPSPSGAHTGELFF
d_call: -; v_call: TRBV24-1; j_call: TRBJ2-1; clone_size: few; cdr3_nt: TGTGCCACCAGCCGGACGAACAATGAGCAGTTCTTC; cdr3_aa: CATSRTNNEQFF
d_call: TRBD1; v_call: TRBV20-1; j_call: TRBJ2-7; clone_size: many; cdr3_nt: TGCAGTGCCCACGGACAGGGGGCCTACGAGCAGTACTTC; cdr3_aa: CSAHGQGAYEQYF
d_call: -; v_call: TRBV29-1; j_call: TRBJ2-1; clone_size: many; cdr3_nt: TGCAGCGTTGACCGCGACTGGGCCTACAATGAGCAGTTCTTC; cdr3_aa: CSVDRDWAYNEQFF
d_call: -; v_call: TRBV10-1; j_call: TRBJ2-5; clone_size: -; cdr3_nt: TGCGCCAGCAGTGAGTCGCAACGCCGGGAGACCCAGTACTTC; cdr3_aa: CASSESQRRETQYF
d_call: TRBD2; v_call: TRBV11-2; j_call: TRBJ2-3; clone_size: few; cdr3_nt: TGTGCCAGCAGCCCGAAGGAGCGGGAGGGCCGGGTTGGCACAGATACGCAGTATTTT; cdr3_aa: CASSPKEREGRVGTDTQYF
d_call: -; v_call: TRBV4-1; j_call: TRBJ1-2; clone_size: many; cdr3_nt: TGCGCCAGCAGCTCCGACAGCTACTATGGCTACACCTTC; cdr3_aa: CASSSDSYYGYTF
d_call: TRBD1; v_call: TRBV9; j_call: TRBJ1-4; clone_size: few; cdr3_nt: TGTGCCAGCAGCGAAAGGGACAGGGTTGAAAAACTGTTTTTT; cdr3_aa: CASSERDRVEKLFF
d_call: -; v_call: TRBV3-1; j_call: TRBJ1-5; clone_size: -; cdr3_nt: TGTGCCAGCAGCCAAGATGCGGGAAATCAGCCCCAGCATTTT; cdr3_aa: CASSQDAGNQPQHF
d_call: TRBD2; v_call: TRBV6-5; j_call: TRBJ2-1; clone_size: -; cdr3_nt: TGTGCCAGCAGTTTAGCGGGAGTATACAATGAGCAGTTCTTC; cdr3_aa: CASSLAGVYNEQFF
d_call: TRBD2; v_call: TRBV15; j_call: TRBJ2-1; clone_size: -; cdr3_nt: TGTGCCACCAGCAGAGAATTGGGAGGGCTAGCGGGAGAATCCAATGAGCAGTTCTTC; cdr3_aa: CATSRELGGLAGESNEQFF
d_call: -; v_call: TRBV12-3/TRBV12-4; j_call: TRBJ1-5; clone_size: many; cdr3_nt: TGTGCCAGCAGGGACAGCGACTTTAGCAATCAGCCCCAGCATTTT; cdr3_aa: CASRDSDFSNQPQHF
d_call: TRBD1; v_call: TRBV4-1; j_call: TRBJ2-1; clone_size: many; cdr3_nt: TGCGCCAGCAGCCAAGAGGGCCAGGGGGCCAAGGGTGAGCAGTTCTTC; cdr3_aa: CASSQEGQGAKGEQFF
d_call: TRBD1; v_call: TRBV9; j_call: TRBJ2-1; clone_size: -; cdr3_nt: TGTGCCAGCAGCGTAGGGACAGGGGGCGGTGAGCAGTTCTTC; cdr3_aa: CASSVGTGGGEQFF
d_call: TRBD1; v_call: TRBV20-1; j_call: TRBJ1-1; clone_size: -; cdr3_nt: TGCAGTGCTAGTACGAGACAGGGGCAAATGAACACTGAAGCTTTCTTT; cdr3_aa: CSASTRQGQMNTEAFF
d_call: -; v_call: TRBV7-9; j_call: TRBJ2-1; clone_size: -; cdr3_nt: TGTGCCAGCAGCTTCATAACAGGGTATGAGCAGTTCTTC; cdr3_aa: CASSFITGYEQFF
d_call: -; v_call: TRBV7-8; j_call: TRBJ1-2; clone_size: few; cdr3_nt: TGTGCCAGCAGCTTAGAGTCTGGGGACAAAAACTATGGCTACACCTTC; cdr3_aa: CASSLESGDKNYGYTF
d_call: -; v_call: TRBV24-1; j_call: TRBJ2-1; clone_size: many; cdr3_nt: TGTGCCACCAGTGATTACCCCGGGAGTTCGCAGTTCTTC; cdr3_aa: CATSDYPGSSQFF
d_call: -; v_call: TRBV15; j_call: TRBJ2-3; clone_size: few; cdr3_nt: TGTGCCACCAGCAGGGGGGTGGCGGGAAGCCGTGATACGCAGTATTTT; cdr3_aa: CATSRGVAGSRDTQYF
d_call: -; v_call: TRBV5-1; j_call: TRBJ1-4; clone_size: -; cdr3_nt: TGCGCCAGCAGCTCGGGGTCGGGACGAGATGAAAAACTGTTTTTT; cdr3_aa: CASSSGSGRDEKLFF
d_call: -; v_call: TRBV6-5; j_call: TRBJ2-7; clone_size: -; cdr3_nt: TGTGCCAGCAGTTACGGAGACTGGACGGCCTACGAGCAGTACTTC; cdr3_aa: CASSYGDWTAYEQYF
d_call: -; v_call: TRBV5-1; j_call: TRBJ2-5; clone_size: few; cdr3_nt: TGCGCCAGCAGGCCCGGGGCCGCGGGGGAGACCCAGTACTTC; cdr3_aa: CASRPGAAGETQYF
d_call: -; v_call: TRBV12-3/TRBV12-4; j_call: TRBJ2-7; clone_size: few; cdr3_nt: TGTGCCAGCAGTGTATACCAGGGGACGCGGGTCTACGAGCAGTACTTC; cdr3_aa: CASSVYQGTRVYEQYF
d_call: -; v_call: TRBV3-1; j_call: TRBJ1-1; clone_size: few; cdr3_nt: TGTGCCAGCAGCCCGGGGTGGGGGCTCGGCACTGAAGCTTTCTTT; cdr3_aa: CASSPGWGLGTEAFF
d_call: -; v_call: TRBV28; j_call: TRBJ1-5; clone_size: many; cdr3_nt: TGTGCCAGCAGTTTAGTGAGGGACCAGCCCCAGCATTTT; cdr3_aa: CASSLVRDQPQHF